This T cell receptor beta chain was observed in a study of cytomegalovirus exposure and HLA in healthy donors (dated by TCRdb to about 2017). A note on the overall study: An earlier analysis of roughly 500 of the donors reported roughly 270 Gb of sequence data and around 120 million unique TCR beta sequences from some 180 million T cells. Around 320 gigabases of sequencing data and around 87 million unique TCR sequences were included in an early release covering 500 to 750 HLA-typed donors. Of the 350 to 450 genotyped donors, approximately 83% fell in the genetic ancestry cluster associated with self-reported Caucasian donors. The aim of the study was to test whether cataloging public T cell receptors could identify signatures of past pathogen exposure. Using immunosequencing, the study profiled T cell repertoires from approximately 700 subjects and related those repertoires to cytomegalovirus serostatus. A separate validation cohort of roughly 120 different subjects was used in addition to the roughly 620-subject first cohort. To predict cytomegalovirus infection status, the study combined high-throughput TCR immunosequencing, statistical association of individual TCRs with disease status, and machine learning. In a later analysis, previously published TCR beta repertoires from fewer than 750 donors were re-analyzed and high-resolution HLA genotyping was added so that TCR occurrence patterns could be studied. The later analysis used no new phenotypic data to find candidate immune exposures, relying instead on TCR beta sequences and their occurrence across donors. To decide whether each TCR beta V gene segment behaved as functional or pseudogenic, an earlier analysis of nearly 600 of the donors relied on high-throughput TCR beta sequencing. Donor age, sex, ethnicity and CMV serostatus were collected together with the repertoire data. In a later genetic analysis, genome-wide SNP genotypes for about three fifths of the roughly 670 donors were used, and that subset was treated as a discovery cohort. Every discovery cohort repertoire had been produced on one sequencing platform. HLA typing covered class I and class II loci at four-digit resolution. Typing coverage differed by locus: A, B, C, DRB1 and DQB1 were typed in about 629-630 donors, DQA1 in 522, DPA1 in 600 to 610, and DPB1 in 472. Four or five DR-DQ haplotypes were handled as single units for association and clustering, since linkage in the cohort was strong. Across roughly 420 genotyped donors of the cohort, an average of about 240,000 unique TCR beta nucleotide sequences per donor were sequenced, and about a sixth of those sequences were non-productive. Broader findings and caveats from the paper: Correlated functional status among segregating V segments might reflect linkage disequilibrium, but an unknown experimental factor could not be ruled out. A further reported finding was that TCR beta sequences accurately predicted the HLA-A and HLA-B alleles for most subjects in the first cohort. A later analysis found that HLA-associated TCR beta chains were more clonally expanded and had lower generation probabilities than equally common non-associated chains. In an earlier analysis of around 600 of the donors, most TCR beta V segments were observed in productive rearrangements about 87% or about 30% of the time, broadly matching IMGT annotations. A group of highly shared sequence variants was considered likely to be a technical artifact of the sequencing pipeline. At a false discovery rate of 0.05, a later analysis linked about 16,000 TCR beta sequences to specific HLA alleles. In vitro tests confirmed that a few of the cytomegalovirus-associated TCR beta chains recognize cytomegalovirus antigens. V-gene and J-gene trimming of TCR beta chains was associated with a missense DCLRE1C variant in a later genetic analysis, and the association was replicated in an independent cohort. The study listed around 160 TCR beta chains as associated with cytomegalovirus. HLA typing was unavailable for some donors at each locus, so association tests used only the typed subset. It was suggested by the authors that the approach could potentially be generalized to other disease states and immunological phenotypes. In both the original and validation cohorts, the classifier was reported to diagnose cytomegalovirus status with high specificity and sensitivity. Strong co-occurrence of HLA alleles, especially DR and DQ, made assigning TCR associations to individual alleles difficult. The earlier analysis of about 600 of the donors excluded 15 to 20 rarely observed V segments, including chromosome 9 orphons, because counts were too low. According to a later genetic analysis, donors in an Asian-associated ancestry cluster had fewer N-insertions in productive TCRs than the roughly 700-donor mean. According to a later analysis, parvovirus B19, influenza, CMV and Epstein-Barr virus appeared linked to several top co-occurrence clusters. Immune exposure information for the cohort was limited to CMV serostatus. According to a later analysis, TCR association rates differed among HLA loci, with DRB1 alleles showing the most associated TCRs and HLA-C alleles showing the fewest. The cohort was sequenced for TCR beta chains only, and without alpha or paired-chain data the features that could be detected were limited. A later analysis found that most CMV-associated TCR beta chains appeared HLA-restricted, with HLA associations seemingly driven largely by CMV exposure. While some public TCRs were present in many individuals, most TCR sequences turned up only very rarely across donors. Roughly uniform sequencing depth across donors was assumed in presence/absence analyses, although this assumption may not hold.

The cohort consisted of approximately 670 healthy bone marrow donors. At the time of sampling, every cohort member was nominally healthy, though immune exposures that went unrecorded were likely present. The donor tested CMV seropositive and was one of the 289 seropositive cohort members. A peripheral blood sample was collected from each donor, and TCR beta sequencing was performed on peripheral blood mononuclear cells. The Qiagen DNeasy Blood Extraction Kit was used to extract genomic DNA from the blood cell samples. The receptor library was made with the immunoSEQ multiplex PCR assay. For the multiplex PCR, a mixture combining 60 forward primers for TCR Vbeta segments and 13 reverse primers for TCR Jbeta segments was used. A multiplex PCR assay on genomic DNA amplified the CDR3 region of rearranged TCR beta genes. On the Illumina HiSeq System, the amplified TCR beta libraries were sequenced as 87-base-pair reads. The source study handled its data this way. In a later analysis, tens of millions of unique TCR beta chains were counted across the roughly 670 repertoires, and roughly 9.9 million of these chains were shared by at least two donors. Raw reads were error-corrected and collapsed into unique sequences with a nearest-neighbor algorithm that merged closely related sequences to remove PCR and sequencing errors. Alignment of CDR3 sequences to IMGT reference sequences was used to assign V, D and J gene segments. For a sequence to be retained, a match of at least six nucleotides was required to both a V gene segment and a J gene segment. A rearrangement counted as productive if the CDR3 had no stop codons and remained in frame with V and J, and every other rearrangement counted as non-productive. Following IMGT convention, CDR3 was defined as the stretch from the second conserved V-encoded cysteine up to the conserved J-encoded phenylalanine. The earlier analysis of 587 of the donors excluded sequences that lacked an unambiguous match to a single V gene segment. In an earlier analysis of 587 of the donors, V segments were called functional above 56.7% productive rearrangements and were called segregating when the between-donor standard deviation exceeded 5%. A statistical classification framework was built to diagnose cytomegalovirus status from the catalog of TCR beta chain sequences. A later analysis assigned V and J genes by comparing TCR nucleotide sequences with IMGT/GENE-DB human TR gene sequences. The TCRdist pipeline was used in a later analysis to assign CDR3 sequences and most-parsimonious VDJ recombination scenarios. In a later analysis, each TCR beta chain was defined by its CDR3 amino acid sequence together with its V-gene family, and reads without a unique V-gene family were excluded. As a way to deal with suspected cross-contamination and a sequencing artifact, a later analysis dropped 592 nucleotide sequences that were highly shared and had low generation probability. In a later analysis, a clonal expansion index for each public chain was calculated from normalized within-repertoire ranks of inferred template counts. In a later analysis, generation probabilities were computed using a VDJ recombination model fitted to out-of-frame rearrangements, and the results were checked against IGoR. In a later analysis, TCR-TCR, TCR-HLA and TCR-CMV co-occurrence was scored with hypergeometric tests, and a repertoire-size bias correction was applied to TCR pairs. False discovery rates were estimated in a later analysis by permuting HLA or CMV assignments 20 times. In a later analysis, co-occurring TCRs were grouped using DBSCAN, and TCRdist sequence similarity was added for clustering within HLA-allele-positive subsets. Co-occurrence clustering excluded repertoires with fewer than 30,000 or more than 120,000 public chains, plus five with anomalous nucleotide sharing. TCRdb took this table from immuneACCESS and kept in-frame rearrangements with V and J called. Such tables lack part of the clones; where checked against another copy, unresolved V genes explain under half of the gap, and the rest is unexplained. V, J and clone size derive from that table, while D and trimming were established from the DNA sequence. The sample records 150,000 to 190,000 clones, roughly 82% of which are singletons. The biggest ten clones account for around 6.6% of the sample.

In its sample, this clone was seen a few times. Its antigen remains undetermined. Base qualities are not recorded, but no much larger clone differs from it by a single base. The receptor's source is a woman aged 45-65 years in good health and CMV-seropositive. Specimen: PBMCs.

CDR3 loop: CASSGDGGPRQYF. The DNA sequence is given as TGTGCCAGCAGCGGAGACGGGGGACCAAGGCAGTACTTC. The sequence links TRBV2 to TRBJ2-7, and possibly TRBD2, on 6 matching bases. Relative to germline, V is 6 bases shorter and J is 9 bases shorter, with 18 bases between their ends. Including the terminal cysteine and phenylalanine, the CDR3 comprises 13 residues. The DNA shown is the 39-base CDR3, in frame from base 1. According to the germline V gene, CDR1 reads SNHLY and CDR2 reads FYNNEI.